Each of the 3 T cell receptor beta chains below was sequenced from the same sample in a study of cytomegalovirus exposure and HLA in healthy donors. 60 Vbeta and 13 Jbeta primers were used in PCR. Clones were sequenced by immunoSEQ multiplex PCR, and TCRdb holds only the in-frame ones, with some missing. Here the sample spans 100,000 to 150,000 clones, 80% being singletons. Source material: PBMCs. These receptors all come from a young man in good health and CMV-seropositive.

In this sample, this clone turned up a few times. The rearrangement joins TRBV14 to TRBJ1-5, with D maybe TRBD1 (6 bases). The CDR3 spans 14 residues. CDR1 and CDR2 (germline): SGHDN, FVKESK. Trimming took off 4 bases at V and 1 base at J, with 8 bases between the two ends. The chain's CDR3 is CASSLQGSNQPQHF. The CDR3 DNA follows: TGTGCCAGCAGCCTACAGGGAAGCAATCAGCCCCAGCATTTT.

In regard to this clone: Other DNA sequences in the sample encode the same CDR3. This chain uses TRBV29-1 with TRBJ2-7; D is possibly TRBD1 (7 bases). This CDR3 has 13 amino acids. V lost 5 bases to trimming and J lost 6 bases, with 17 bases between them. Germline CDR1 and CDR2: SQVTM and ANQGSEA. The CDR3: CSVPGQGEVEQYF. CDR3 nucleotides: TGCAGCGTTCCCGGGCAGGGGGAGGTCGAGCAGTACTTC.

The rearrangement links TRBV1 to TRBJ2-1; whether TRBD2, the table's D call, matches the DNA was not checked. TRBV1 is given as a pseudogene. This CDR3 region has 13 residues. DNA for the CDR3: TGCACCAGCAGCGCCCGGGGGGCCTGTGAGCAGTTCTTC. Its protein product is CTSSARGACEQFF.